What follows are 2 T cell receptor beta chains derived from one specimen sequenced in a study of blood T cell repertoires in COVID-19. Assay: immunoSEQ multiplex PCR; the TCRdb copy retains only in-frame clones and omits some. The data show around 180,000 clones, about 80% seen once. Sequencing was carried out using PBMCs or T cells enriched from blood (not recorded which). All receptors come from a man aged 50-59 years who had recovered from COVID-19.

The rearrangement joins TRBV10-3 to TRBJ1-6; possible D gene TRBD1, 5 bases. Trimming cost V 2 bases and J 6 bases, with 11 bases left between them. The CDR3 runs 15 residues. Germline lookup yields CDR1 ENHRY and CDR2 SYGVKD. The CDR3: CAISESPGANSPLHF. The CDR3 coding sequence is TGTGCCATCAGTGAGAGCCCTGGGGCTAATTCACCCCTCCACTTT.

The CDR3, as DNA: TGCGCCAGCAGTGGACAGCACTATGGCTACACCTTC. Translated: CASSGQHYGYTF. The chain links TRBV23-1 to TRBJ1-2; D may be TRBD1 (6 bases). TRBV23-1 is an open reading frame whose function is uncertain. The CDR3 loop spans 12 amino acids. Trimming left V 5 bases short and J 3 bases short, with 7 bases between.